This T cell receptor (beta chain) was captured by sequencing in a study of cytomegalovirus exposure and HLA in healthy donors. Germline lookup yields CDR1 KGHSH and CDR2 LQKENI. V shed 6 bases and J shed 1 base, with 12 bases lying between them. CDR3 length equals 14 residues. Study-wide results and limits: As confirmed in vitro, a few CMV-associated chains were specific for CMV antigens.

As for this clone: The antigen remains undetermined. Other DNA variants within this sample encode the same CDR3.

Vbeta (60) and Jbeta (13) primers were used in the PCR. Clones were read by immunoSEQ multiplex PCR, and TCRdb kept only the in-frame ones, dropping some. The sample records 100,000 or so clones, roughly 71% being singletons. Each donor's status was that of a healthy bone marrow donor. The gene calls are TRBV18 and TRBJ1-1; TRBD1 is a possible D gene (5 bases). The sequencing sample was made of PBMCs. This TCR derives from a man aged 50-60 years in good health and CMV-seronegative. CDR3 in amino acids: CASSPAGRNTEAFF. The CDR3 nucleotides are TGTGCCAGCTCGCCAGCGGGACGGAACACTGAAGCTTTCTTT.